A selection of T cell receptor beta chains follows, all from one sample in a study of cytotoxic CD8 clonotypes in ibrutinib-treated CLL. Sequenced by immunoSEQ multiplex PCR; TCRdb stores in-frame clones only, minus some. The table has more than 85,000 clones, approximately 80% seen once. The sample was PBMCs, taken after 24 months of ibrutinib treatment. These receptors were taken from a human donor with chronic lymphocytic leukemia. CDR3s leave out the opening cysteine and the closing phenylalanine or tryptophan. Each record gives: clone size, J gene, D gene, V gene, CDR3 length, CDR3 protein. A D gene is named only where the DNA matches it firmly. Size is stated for part of the rows, as once, few or many counts, or as a class when the clone is expanded.

NA,TRBJ2-7,NA,TRBV6-1,10,ASSQEVYEQY
NA,TRBJ2-5,NA,TRBV6-1,10,ASSARGETQY
NA,TRBJ2-3,TRBD1,TRBV6-5,12,ASKTGQSTDTQY
NA,TRBJ2-1,TRBD2,TRBV11-2,15,ASSRRTGLATNNEQF
NA,TRBJ2-4,NA,TRBV7-2,14,ASSFRYFLAKNIQY
few,TRBJ2-7,NA,TRBV7-3,11,ASSFGGQYEQY
NA,TRBJ1-5,NA,TRBV2,16,ASSEALRAGVSNQPQH
NA,TRBJ1-6,TRBD1,TRBV27,15,ASSLGRTGGSKSPLH
NA,TRBJ2-2,NA,TRBV18,14,ASSPSSAGNSGELF
NA,TRBJ2-1,NA,TRBV9,12,ASNLGGTDNEQF
NA,TRBJ2-2,NA,TRBV7-9,12,ASSLTEGAGELF
NA,TRBJ2-1,TRBD2,TRBV6-6,11,ASSRLAGVEQF
NA,TRBJ1-2,NA,TRBV7-2,13,ASSFSQATLYGYT